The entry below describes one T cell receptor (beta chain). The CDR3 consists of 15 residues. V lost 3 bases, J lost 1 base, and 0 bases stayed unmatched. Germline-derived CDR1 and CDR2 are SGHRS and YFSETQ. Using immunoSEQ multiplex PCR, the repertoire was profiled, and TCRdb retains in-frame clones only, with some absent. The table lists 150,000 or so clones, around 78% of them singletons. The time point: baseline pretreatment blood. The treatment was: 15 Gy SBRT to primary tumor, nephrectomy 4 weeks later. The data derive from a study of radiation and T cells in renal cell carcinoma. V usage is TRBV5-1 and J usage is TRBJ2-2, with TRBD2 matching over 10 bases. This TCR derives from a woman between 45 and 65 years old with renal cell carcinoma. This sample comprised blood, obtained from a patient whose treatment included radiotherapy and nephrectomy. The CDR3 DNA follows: TGCGCCAGCAGCTCTAGCGGGGGGAACACCGGGGAGCTGTTTTTT. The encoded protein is CASSSSGGNTGELFF.